These 22 T cell receptor beta chains were sequenced from one sample in a study of T cell responses to AZD1222 COVID-19 vaccine (dated by TCRdb to the early 2020s). This specimen's time point label, per the study, means: about 28 days (+/-7) after the second vaccine dose. The library relied on the immunoSEQ multiplex PCR assay. The source is immuneACCESS, and TCRdb retained only in-frame sequences with V and J called. Part of the clones is not carried over; for the studies checked, unresolved V genes explain less than half of this, and the remainder is unexplained. Within this sample are over 55,000 clones, with about four fifths of them counted one time only. Roughly 6% of the sample goes to the ten largest clones. The specimen was peripheral blood, collected 28 days after the second AZD1222 dose. The receptors derive from an adult who received the AZD1222 COVID-19 vaccine.

The genes are TRBV27 and TRBJ2-7; tentatively, D is TRBD1 (6 bases). V was cut by 2 bases and J by 3 bases, with 11 bases left in between. The germline V gene encodes CDR1 MNHEY and CDR2 SMNVEV (reference sequence). This CDR3 comprises 14 residues. The CDR3 DNA reads TGTGCCAGCAGTTTAAGGGACACTGGCTACGAGCAGTACTTC. Translated, it gives CASSLRDTGYEQYF.

J is TRBJ1-2 and V is TRBV30; no firm D call. Looked up from germline, CDR1 is GTSNPN and CDR2 is SVGIG (reference sequence). V was cut by 2 bases and J by 3 bases, with 7 bases left in between. The CDR3 extends over 12 amino acids. CDR3 nucleotides: TGTGCCTGGAGTTGGCAGGACTATGGCTACACCTTC. Protein: CAWSWQDYGYTF. Full variable domain (remainder filled in from reference TRBV30 and TRBJ1-2): SQTIHQWPATLVQPVGSPLSLECTVEGTSNPNLYWYRQAAGRGLQLLFYSVGIGQISSEVPQNLSASRPQDRQFILSSKKLLLSDSGFYLCAWSWQDYGYTFGSGTRLTVV.

The chain couples TRBV7-2 to TRBJ2-1; 9 nucleotides line up with TRBD2. From germline, CDR1 is SGHTA and CDR2 FQGNSA. Trimming took 2 bases from V and 10 from J; bases not matched to a gene: 0. This CDR3 contains 12 residues. CDR3 nucleotides: TGTGCCAGCAGCTTACTAGCGGGGGAGCAGTTCTTC. It translates to CASSLLAGEQFF.

The chain combines TRBV5-4 with TRBJ1-1, with D perhaps matching TRBD1 (5 bases). V was clipped by 4 bases and J by 0 bases, with 19 bases between them. The CDR3 loop spans 17 amino acids. Looked up from germline, CDR1 is SGHNT and CDR2 is YYREEE (reference sequence). The CDR3 region has the DNA TGTGCCAGCAGCCCCCAGGGCAGGCCTACCATGAACACTGAAGCTTTCTTT. This sequence encodes CASSPQGRPTMNTEAFF.

This chain's CDR3 is CASSQDGAAFWGANVLTF. CDR3 DNA: TGTGCCAGCAGCCAAGATGGGGCCGCATTTTGGGGGGCCAACGTCCTGACTTTC. This chain uses TRBV14 with TRBJ2-6; tentative D call: TRBD1 (5 bases). The CDR3 is made up of 18 amino acids. The germline V gene has CDR1 SGHDN and CDR2 FVKESK. V was cut by 0 bases and J by 4 bases, with 16 bases left in between.

This clone was counted a single time. The genes are TRBV5-4 and TRBJ2-2; 7 positions match TRBD1. The CDR3 is made up of 17 amino acids. Germline loops: CDR1 SGHNT, CDR2 YYREEE (reference sequence). V was pared by 4 bases and J by 0 bases, with 9 bases of the junction left unmatched. The CDR3 coding sequence is TGTGCCAGCAGCCTAGATGGGACAGACCCGAACACCGGGGAGCTGTTTTTT. It is translated as CASSLDGTDPNTGELFF.

The chain links TRBV10-2 to TRBJ2-3; D possibly matches TRBD1 or TRBD2 (5 bases each). The CDR3 contains 11 residues. The germline CDR1 and CDR2 sequences are WSHSY and SAAADI. Between the trimmed V and J ends, which lost 10 bases and 6 bases, there was a span of 11 bases. CDR3 nucleotides: TGCGCCACCGCACGGGGCGATACGCAGTATTTT. Translated, it gives CATARGDTQYF.

The chain uses TRBV7-8 and TRBJ1-5; TRBD1 aligns across 10 bases. Trimming took 5 bases from V and 2 from J; bases not matched to a gene: 6. Germline loops: CDR1 SGHVS, CDR2 FQNEAQ. The CDR3 is 16 amino acids. In nucleotides, the CDR3 is TGTGCCAGCAGCCCCGGGACAGGGGTAGGCAATCAGCCCCAGCATTTT. As protein: CASSPGTGVGNQPQHF. The full variable domain, its missing parts supplied by reference TRBV7-8 and TRBJ1-5, is GAGVSQSPRYKVAKRGQDVALRCDPISGHVSLFWYQQALGQGPEFLTYFQNEAQLDKSGLPSDRFFAERPEGSVSTLKIQRTQQEDSAVYLCASSPGTGVGNQPQHFGDGTRLSIL.

This chain connects TRBV11-3 to TRBJ1-1, with D maybe TRBD1 (6 bases). CDR1 SGHNT and CDR2 YENEEA come from the germline V gene. The CDR3 is 14 amino acids. V was shortened by 3 bases and J by 4 bases, with 12 bases between the two germline ends. The DNA of the CDR3 is TGTGCCAGCAGCTTGTCAGGGGCGTCCACTGAAGCTTTCTTT. Encoded protein: CASSLSGASTEAFF.

The chain uses TRBV11-3 and TRBJ1-1; D not certain. The CDR3 extends over 16 amino acids. Trimming removed 5 bases from V and 1 base from J, with 17 bases in between. Per the germline V gene, CDR1 is SGHNT and CDR2 is YENEEA. The CDR3 DNA reads as TGTGCCAGCAGCCCCGGGAGAACAAGCGAGAACACTGAAGCTTTCTTT. Protein product: CASSPGRTSENTEAFF.

The chain joins TRBV5-6 to TRBJ1-5; tentatively, D is TRBD1 (5 bases). The germline V gene encodes CDR1 SGHDT and CDR2 YYEEEE. The CDR3 loop spans 15 amino acids. Trimming took 1 base from V and 3 from J, leaving 11 bases between them. CDR3 sequence (DNA): TGTGCCAGCAGCTTGTGGTGGGGGGACAATCAGCCCCAGCATTTT. Its protein product is CASSLWWGDNQPQHF.

V and J are TRBV7-2 and TRBJ2-7, with 11 bases lining up with TRBD1. The V segment lost 1 base and the J segment 7 bases; nucleotides outside the gene matches: 6. CDR3 size: 15 residues. The germline gives CDR1 SGHTA, CDR2 FQGNSA. In nucleotides, the CDR3 is TGTGCCAGCAGCTTAGTAGGACAGGGGGCAAGAGAGCAGTACTTC. Amino acid sequence: CASSLVGQGAREQYF. Full variable domain (outside the CDR3, taken from reference TRBV7-2 and TRBJ2-7): GAGVSQSPSNKVTEKGKDVELRCDPISGHTALYWYRQSLGQGLEFLIYFQGNSAPDKSGLPSDRFSAERTGGSVSTLTIQRTQQEDSAVYLCASSLVGQGAREQYFGPGTRLTVT.

The chain carries TRBV24-1 and TRBJ1-1, with D perhaps TRBD1 (6 bases). Germline V gene lookup returns CDR1 KGHDR and CDR2 SFDVKD. The CDR3 totals 13 residues. V was pared by 4 bases and J by 4 bases, with 9 bases between. CDR3 sequence reads: CATSDGGGTEAFF. The CDR3 DNA reads TGTGCCACCAGTGACGGGGGCGGCACTGAAGCTTTCTTT.

The J gene is TRBJ2-7, the V gene TRBV7-9, with 9 bases that match TRBD1. J lost 6 bases, V lost 5 bases, and 11 bases had no gene match. CDR1 and CDR2 from the germline V gene are SEHNR and FQNEAQ (reference sequence). This CDR3 is built from 15 residues. CDR3 in amino acids: CASSRDRGEGLEQYF. DNA for the CDR3: TGTGCCAGCAGCAGAGACAGGGGGGAAGGGCTCGAGCAGTACTTC.

This sequence joins TRBV5-6 and TRBJ2-1; D remains unclear. The germline V gene encodes CDR1 SGHDT and CDR2 YYEEEE. Trimming shortened V by 3 bases and J by 15 bases, and 19 bases separated the two germline ends. The CDR3 totals 13 residues. For the CDR3, the DNA is TGTGCCAGCAGCTCATGGTCCTATGCTAGGCGGTTCTTC. Its translation is CASSSWSYARRFF.

The chain links TRBV18 to TRBJ2-5, with TRBD2 identical over 12 bases. Germline V gene lookup returns CDR1 KGHSH and CDR2 LQKENI. V shed 4 bases and J 2 bases; nucleotides not matched to a gene: 5. The CDR3 runs to 16 residues. The CDR3 spells CASSRGLAGTQETQYF. DNA of the CDR3: TGTGCCAGCTCACGGGGACTAGCGGGCACTCAAGAGACCCAGTACTTC.

This chain links TRBV29-1 with TRBJ1-2; D call uncertain. The CDR3 contains 13 residues. The germline V gene has CDR1 SQVTM and CDR2 ANQGSEA. Trimming removed 3 bases from V and 7 bases from J, with 15 bases in between. The CDR3 DNA sequence: TGCAGCGTTGATGGGAAGACGTCCTTTGGCTACACCTTC. Its protein is CSVDGKTSFGYTF.

V usage is TRBV5-1 and J usage is TRBJ2-5; D not certain. The CDR3 totals 12 residues. Germline V gene data show CDR1 as SGHRS and CDR2 as YFSETQ. The V end lost 4 bases, the J end lost 5 bases, and 9 bases lay between the germline ends. CDR3 sequence reads: CASSPTRETQYF. As DNA, the CDR3 is TGCGCCAGCAGCCCCACTCGGGAGACCCAGTACTTC. The whole variable domain, remainder taken from reference TRBV5-1 and TRBJ2-5, is KAGVTQTPRYLIKTRGQQVTLSCSPISGHRSVSWYQQTPGQGLQFLFEYFSETQRNKGNFPGRFSGRQFSNSRSEMNVSTLELGDSALYLCASSPTRETQYFGPGTRLLVL.

The count of this clone is one. The sample carries other DNA sequences with the same CDR3. The chain uses TRBV3-1 (or the pseudogene TRBV3-2) and TRBJ1-2; no firm D call. Germline CDR1 and CDR2: LGHDT and YNNKEL (reference sequence). V lost 0 bases to trimming and J lost 2 bases, with 7 bases between them. This CDR3 comprises 14 residues. In DNA, the CDR3 is TGTGCCAGCAGCCAAGATCCGGAGAACTATGGCTACACCTTC. This translates into CASSQDPENYGYTF.

V and J are TRBV18 and TRBJ2-7; no clear D. The V and J ends lost 6 bases and 0 bases respectively, with 15 bases between them. Germline CDR1 and CDR2: KGHSH and LQKENI. The CDR3 is made up of 15 amino acids. The CDR3 DNA is TGTGCCAGCTCTCGACCAGGAGACCCCTCCTACGAGCAGTACTTC. It codes for CASSRPGDPSYEQYF.

This chain uses TRBV7-9 with TRBJ1-2; TRBD1 aligns across 8 bases. The CDR3 covers 16 residues. The germline V gene encodes CDR1 SEHNR and CDR2 FQNEAQ (reference sequence). The J segment lost 2 bases and the V segment lost 3 bases, leaving 8 bases of the junction unmatched. CDR3 protein: CASSFGQGSPNYGYTF. The CDR3 DNA follows: TGTGCCAGCAGCTTCGGACAGGGATCTCCAAACTATGGCTACACCTTC.

The chain couples TRBV4-2 to TRBJ1-2; no clear D. CDR3 length: 13 residues. Germline V gene data show CDR1 as LGHNA and CDR2 as YNFKEQ. Deletions cut 5 bases from V and 3 bases from J, with 10 bases between. The CDR3 sequence is CASSGGLDYGYTF. The DNA for the CDR3 is TGTGCCAGCAGCGGAGGTTTAGACTATGGCTACACCTTC.